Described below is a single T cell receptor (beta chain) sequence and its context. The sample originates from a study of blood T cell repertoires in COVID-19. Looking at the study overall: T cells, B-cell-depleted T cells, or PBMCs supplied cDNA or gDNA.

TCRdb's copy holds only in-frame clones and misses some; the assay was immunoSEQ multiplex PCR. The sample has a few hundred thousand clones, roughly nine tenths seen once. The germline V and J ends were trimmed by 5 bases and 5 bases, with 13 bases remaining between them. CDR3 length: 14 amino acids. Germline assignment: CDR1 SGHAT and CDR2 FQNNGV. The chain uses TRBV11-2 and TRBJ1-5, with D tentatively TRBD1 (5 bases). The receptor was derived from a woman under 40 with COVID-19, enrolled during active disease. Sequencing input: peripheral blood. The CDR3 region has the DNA TGTGCCAGCAGCGCAACAGGAGGGGATCAGCCCCAGCATTTT. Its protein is CASSATGGDQPQHF.